A selection of T cell receptor beta chains follows, all from one sample in a study of CD8+ T cells in alopecia areata. The assay was immunoSEQ multiplex PCR, and TCRdb's table has in-frame clones only and misses some. The table lists roughly 100,000 clones, approximately 90% of them singletons. The sample here was CD8+ T cells sorted from blood, taken between weeks 30 and 35, from a patient treated with tofacitinib. The source of these receptors is a human donor with alopecia areata. Each CDR3 is given with its conserved first and last residue. D genes are given only for firm matches. Not all rows give a size; the values are once, few, many and, for expanded clones, a class.

V gene: TRBV7-9
D gene: TRBD1
J gene: TRBJ2-7
clone size: -
CDR3 DNA: TGTGCCAGCAGCGCCAAAACAGGGGACTACGAGCAGTACTTC
CDR3 protein: CASSAKTGDYEQYF

V gene: TRBV2
D gene: -
J gene: TRBJ2-1
clone size: -
CDR3 DNA: TGTGCCAGCTCTCCTTCGGCCTTCAATGAGCAGTTCTTC
CDR3 protein: CASSPSAFNEQFF

V gene: TRBV29-1
D gene: -
J gene: TRBJ2-7
clone size: -
CDR3 DNA: TGCAGCGTTCATCAGGTAGGAGGCTACGAGCAGTACTTC
CDR3 protein: CSVHQVGGYEQYF

V gene: TRBV2
D gene: TRBD2
J gene: TRBJ2-7
clone size: -
CDR3 DNA: TGTGCCAGCAGTGAAGGTAGCGGGCCCGCCTACGAGCAGTACTTC
CDR3 protein: CASSEGSGPAYEQYF

V gene: TRBV13
D gene: -
J gene: TRBJ2-1
clone size: once
CDR3 DNA: TGTGCCAGCAGCTCCACCCAGCGGGTCCCCTACAATGAGCAGTTCTTC
CDR3 protein: CASSSTQRVPYNEQFF

V gene: TRBV5-1
D gene: TRBD1
J gene: TRBJ2-2
clone size: -
CDR3 DNA: TGCGCCAGCAGCTTGAGGCTGGGACAGGGGGCGATGAACACCGGGGAGCTGTTTTTT
CDR3 protein: CASSLRLGQGAMNTGELFF

V gene: TRBV29-1
D gene: -
J gene: TRBJ2-3
clone size: few
CDR3 DNA: TGCAGCGTTCCCGGGAATCCCGATACGCAGTATTTT
CDR3 protein: CSVPGNPDTQYF

V gene: TRBV27
D gene: TRBD1
J gene: TRBJ2-7
clone size: -
CDR3 DNA: TGTGCCAGCAGCCAGACAGGGTCGACCCTCGAGCAGTACTTC
CDR3 protein: CASSQTGSTLEQYF

V gene: TRBV9
D gene: TRBD1
J gene: TRBJ1-1
clone size: -
CDR3 DNA: TGTGCCAGCAGCGCTACGACAGGGCCTGAAGCTTTCTTT
CDR3 protein: CASSATTGPEAFF

V gene: TRBV5-4
D gene: -
J gene: TRBJ2-7
clone size: -
CDR3 DNA: TGTGCCAGCAGCTTGCCTTCCGGGACATCCCTCCGAAGCTCCTACGAGCAGTACTTC
CDR3 protein: CASSLPSGTSLRSSYEQYF

V gene: TRBV5-1
D gene: -
J gene: TRBJ2-2
clone size: -
CDR3 DNA: TGCGCCAGCAGCCCCCCCGGACAGATCACCGGGGAGCTGTTTTTT
CDR3 protein: CASSPPGQITGELFF

V gene: TRBV5-4
D gene: -
J gene: TRBJ2-3
clone size: -
CDR3 DNA: TGTGCCAGCAGCTTGGACACCCCCCACGCAGATACGCAGTATTTT
CDR3 protein: CASSLDTPHADTQYF

V gene: TRBV5-6
D gene: TRBD1
J gene: TRBJ2-7
clone size: -
CDR3 DNA: TGTGCCAGCAGCCCCGGGACAGAGTACGAGCAGTACTTC
CDR3 protein: CASSPGTEYEQYF

V gene: TRBV19
D gene: -
J gene: TRBJ2-5
clone size: -
CDR3 DNA: TGTGCCGCTTCTCCGGGGTGGGACGGGGAGACCCAGTACTTC
CDR3 protein: CAASPGWDGETQYF

V gene: TRBV12-5
D gene: TRBD2
J gene: TRBJ2-1
clone size: few
CDR3 DNA: TGTGCTAGTCAAAGCGGGAGGGTTTACGATGAGCAGTTCTTC
CDR3 protein: CASQSGRVYDEQFF

V gene: TRBV5-1
D gene: TRBD2
J gene: TRBJ2-5
clone size: -
CDR3 DNA: TGCGCCAGCAGCCGGGAGGCGTTCCAAGAGACCCAGTACTTC
CDR3 protein: CASSREAFQETQYF

V gene: TRBV10-3
D gene: -
J gene: TRBJ2-7
clone size: -
CDR3 DNA: TGTGCCATCAGTGAAGGGGGGAGTCTTGGCGAGCAGTACTTC
CDR3 protein: CAISEGGSLGEQYF

V gene: TRBV9
D gene: TRBD2
J gene: TRBJ2-2
clone size: -
CDR3 DNA: TGTGCCAGCAGCGTCGCGGGGGGGCCCGACGGGGAGCTGTTTTTT
CDR3 protein: CASSVAGGPDGELFF

V gene: TRBV6-1
D gene: TRBD2
J gene: TRBJ2-1
clone size: -
CDR3 DNA: TGTGCCAGCCTACTAGCGGAAAACAATGAGCAGTTCTTC
CDR3 protein: CASLLAENNEQFF

V gene: TRBV5-4
D gene: TRBD2
J gene: TRBJ2-7
clone size: -
CDR3 DNA: TGTGCCAGCAGCCTCGGACTAGCGGGGAGCTATTACGAGCAGTACTTC
CDR3 protein: CASSLGLAGSYYEQYF

V gene: TRBV19
D gene: TRBD2
J gene: TRBJ2-2
clone size: -
CDR3 DNA: TGTGCCAGTAGTATAGGGACTAGCGGGAACACCGGGGAGCTGTTTTTT
CDR3 protein: CASSIGTSGNTGELFF

V gene: TRBV25-1
D gene: TRBD2
J gene: TRBJ2-1
clone size: -
CDR3 DNA: TGTGCCAGCAGTGATTGGGGGGGAGCGGGAGGGCCCAATGAGCAGTTCTTC
CDR3 protein: CASSDWGGAGGPNEQFF

V gene: TRBV9
D gene: -
J gene: TRBJ1-2
clone size: -
CDR3 DNA: TGTGCCAGCAGCGTCAGGGATGGGGCTAACTATGGCTACACCTTC
CDR3 protein: CASSVRDGANYGYTF

V gene: TRBV2
D gene: -
J gene: TRBJ2-2
clone size: -
CDR3 DNA: TGTGCCAGCAGTGAAAGAGGACACGGGAACACCGGGGAGCTGTTTTTT
CDR3 protein: CASSERGHGNTGELFF

V gene: TRBV18
D gene: TRBD1
J gene: TRBJ2-1
clone size: -
CDR3 DNA: TGTGCCAGCTCAGGGACAGAAGATTACAATGAGCAGTTCTTC
CDR3 protein: CASSGTEDYNEQFF

V gene: TRBV21-1
D gene: -
J gene: TRBJ1-1
clone size: -
CDR3 DNA: TGTGCCAGCAGCAAAGGGGGGGACAGGTGGTGCGCTTTCTTT
CDR3 protein: CASSKGGDRWCAFF

V gene: TRBV7-2
D gene: -
J gene: TRBJ2-7
clone size: -
CDR3 DNA: TGTGCCAGCAGCCAAGCAGGGGCTTTACCCTACGAGCAGTACTTC
CDR3 protein: CASSQAGALPYEQYF

V gene: TRBV27
D gene: TRBD1
J gene: TRBJ2-7
clone size: once
CDR3 DNA: TGTGCCAGCAGTCTTACAGGGGTCAGCGTATACGAGCAGTACTTC
CDR3 protein: CASSLTGVSVYEQYF

V gene: TRBV6-5
D gene: -
J gene: TRBJ1-1
clone size: -
CDR3 DNA: TGTGCCAGCAGTTATTATCGGACTGGGGGCACTGAAGCTTTCTTT
CDR3 protein: CASSYYRTGGTEAFF